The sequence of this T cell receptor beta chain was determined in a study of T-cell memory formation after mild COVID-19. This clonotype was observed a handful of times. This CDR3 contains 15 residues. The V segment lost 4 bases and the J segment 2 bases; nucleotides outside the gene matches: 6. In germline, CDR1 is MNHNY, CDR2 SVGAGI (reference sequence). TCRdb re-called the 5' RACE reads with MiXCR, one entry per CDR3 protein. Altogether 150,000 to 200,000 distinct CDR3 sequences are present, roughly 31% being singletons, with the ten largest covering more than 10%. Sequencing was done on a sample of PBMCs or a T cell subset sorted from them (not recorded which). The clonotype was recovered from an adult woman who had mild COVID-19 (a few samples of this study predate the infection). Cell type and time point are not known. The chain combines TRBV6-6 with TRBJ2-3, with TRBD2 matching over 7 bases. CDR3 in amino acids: CASSSGGRPTDTQYF. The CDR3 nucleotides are TGTGCCAGCAGTTCCGGCGGGAGACCCACAGATACGCAGTATTTT.